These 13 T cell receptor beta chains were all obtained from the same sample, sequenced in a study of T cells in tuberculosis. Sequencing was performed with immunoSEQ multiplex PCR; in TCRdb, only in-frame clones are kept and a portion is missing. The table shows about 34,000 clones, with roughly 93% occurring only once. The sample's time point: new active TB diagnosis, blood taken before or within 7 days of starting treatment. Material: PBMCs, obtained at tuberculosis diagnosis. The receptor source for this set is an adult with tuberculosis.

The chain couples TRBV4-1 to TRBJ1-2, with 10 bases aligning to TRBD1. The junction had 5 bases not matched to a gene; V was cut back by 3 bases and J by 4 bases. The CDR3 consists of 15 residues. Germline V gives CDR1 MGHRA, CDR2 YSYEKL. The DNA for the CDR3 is TGCGCCAGCAGCCAGACAGGGGGCGCGGTCTATGGCTACACCTTC. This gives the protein CASSQTGGAVYGYTF.

CDR3 protein: CASRDGQGADTQYF. The DNA of the CDR3 is TGTGCCAGCAGAGACGGACAGGGCGCAGATACGCAGTATTTT. V usage is TRBV2 and J usage is TRBJ2-3; 8 bases map to TRBD1. This CDR3 has 14 residues. Germline V CDR1 and CDR2: SNHLY, FYNNEI. V was pared by 6 bases and J by 4 bases, with 6 bases of the junction left unmatched.

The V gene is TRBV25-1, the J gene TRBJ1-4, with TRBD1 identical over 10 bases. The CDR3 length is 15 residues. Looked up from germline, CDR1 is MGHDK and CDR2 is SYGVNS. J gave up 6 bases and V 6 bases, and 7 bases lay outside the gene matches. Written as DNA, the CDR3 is TGTGCCAGCAGCATCCCCGGGACAGGGGATGAAAAACTGTTTTTT. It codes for CASSIPGTGDEKLFF.

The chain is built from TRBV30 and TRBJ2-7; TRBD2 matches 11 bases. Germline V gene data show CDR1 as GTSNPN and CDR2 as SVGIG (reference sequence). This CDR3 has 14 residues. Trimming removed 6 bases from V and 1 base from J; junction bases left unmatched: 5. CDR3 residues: CACRGTSGSYEQYF. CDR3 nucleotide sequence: TGTGCCTGCCGCGGGACTAGCGGATCCTACGAGCAGTACTTC.

CDR3 residues: CASALDGVNEQYF. The CDR3 DNA follows: TGTGCCAGCGCCCTCGACGGGGTAAACGAGCAGTACTTC. This chain joins TRBV6-6 and TRBJ2-7; D is possibly TRBD2 (5 bases). CDR3 length equals 13 residues. The V and J ends lost 8 bases and 5 bases respectively, with 16 bases between them. Germline-derived CDR1 and CDR2 are MNHNY and SVGAGI (reference sequence).

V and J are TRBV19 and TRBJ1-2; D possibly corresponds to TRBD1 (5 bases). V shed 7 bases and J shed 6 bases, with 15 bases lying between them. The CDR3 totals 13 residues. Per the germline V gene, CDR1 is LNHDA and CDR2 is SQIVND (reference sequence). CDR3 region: CASNLRGGDGYTF. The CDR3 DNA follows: TGTGCCAGTAATCTCCGGGGGGGAGATGGCTACACCTTC.

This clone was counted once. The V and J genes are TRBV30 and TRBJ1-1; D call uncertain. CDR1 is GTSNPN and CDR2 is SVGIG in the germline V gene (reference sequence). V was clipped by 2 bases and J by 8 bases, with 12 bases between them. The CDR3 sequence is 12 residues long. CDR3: CAWSPGVLEAFF. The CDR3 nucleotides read TGTGCCTGGAGTCCCGGGGTTCTGGAAGCTTTCTTT.

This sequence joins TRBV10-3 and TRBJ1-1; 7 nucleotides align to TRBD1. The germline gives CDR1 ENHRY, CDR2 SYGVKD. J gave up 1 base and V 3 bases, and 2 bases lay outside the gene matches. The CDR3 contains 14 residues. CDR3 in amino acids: CAISEQGSNTEAFF. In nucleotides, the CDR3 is TGTGCCATCAGTGAACAGGGGTCGAACACTGAAGCTTTCTTT.

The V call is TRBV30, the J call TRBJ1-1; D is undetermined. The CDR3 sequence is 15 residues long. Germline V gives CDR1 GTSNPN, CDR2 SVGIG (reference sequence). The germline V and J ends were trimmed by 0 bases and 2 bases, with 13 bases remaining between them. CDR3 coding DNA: TGTGCCTGGAGTGTTGATCCGGGAATTAACACTGAAGCTTTCTTT. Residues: CAWSVDPGINTEAFF.

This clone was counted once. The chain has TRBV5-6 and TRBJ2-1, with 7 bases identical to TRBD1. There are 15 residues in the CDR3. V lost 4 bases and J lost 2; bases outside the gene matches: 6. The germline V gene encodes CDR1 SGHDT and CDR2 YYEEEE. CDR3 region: CASSGTAPAYNEQFF. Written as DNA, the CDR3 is TGTGCCAGCAGCGGGACAGCCCCCGCCTACAATGAGCAGTTCTTC. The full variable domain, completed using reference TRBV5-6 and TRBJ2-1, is DAGVTQSPTHLIKTRGQQVTLRCSPKSGHDTVSWYQQALGQGPQFIFQYYEEEERQRGNFPDRFSGHQFPNYSSELNVNALLLGDSALYLCASSGTAPAYNEQFFGPGTRLTVL.

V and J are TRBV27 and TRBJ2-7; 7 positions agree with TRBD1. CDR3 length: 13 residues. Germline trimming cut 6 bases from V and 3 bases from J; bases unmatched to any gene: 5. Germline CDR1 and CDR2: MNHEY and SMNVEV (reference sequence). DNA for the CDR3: TGTGCCAGCAGCCGGGACAGTTACTACGAGCAGTACTTC. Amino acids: CASSRDSYYEQYF.

The CDR3 nucleotides read TGCGCCAGCAGTGAGGGAGCGGGGGGGCCAGATACGCAGTATTTT. It specifies CASSEGAGGPDTQYF. The chain carries TRBV10-1 and TRBJ2-3, with 10 positions matching TRBD2. Germline values: CDR1 WNHNN, CDR2 SYGVQD (reference sequence). V gave up 2 bases and J gave up 4 bases; unmatched junction bases: 3. CDR3 length equals 15 residues.

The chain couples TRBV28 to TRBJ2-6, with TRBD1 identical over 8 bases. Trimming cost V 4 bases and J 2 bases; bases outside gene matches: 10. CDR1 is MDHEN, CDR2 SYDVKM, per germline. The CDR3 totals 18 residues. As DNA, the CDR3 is TGTGCCAGCAGTTCTGTGACAGGGGCGTCGCCTGGGGCCAACGTCCTGACTTTC. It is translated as CASSSVTGASPGANVLTF.